The source of this T cell receptor beta chain is a study of blood T cell repertoires in COVID-19. Study in general: The United States, Italy and Spain were the sources of the acute and convalescent COVID-19 samples. From T cells, B-cell-depleted T cells, or PBMCs came the material, which was cDNA or gDNA.

Per the original data handling: Amplification from reference gene primers served as the basis for estimated nucleated cell counts. The table came from immunoSEQ multiplex PCR; TCRdb's copy has only in-frame clones and leaves some out. The DNA gave D and trimming, while V, J and clone size come from that table. The sample includes a few hundred thousand clones, about 90% seen only once; the top ten take around 2.3%. Seattle-derived patients entered the study during active infection and were followed longitudinally. The CDR3 is 12 residues long. V shed 7 bases, J shed 4 bases, and the junction held 6 bases outside the gene matches. The germline V gene encodes CDR1 SQVTM and CDR2 ANQGSEA.

This TCR came from a woman aged 60-75 years with COVID-19, enrolled during active disease. Sequencing used peripheral blood. The J gene is TRBJ1-2, the V gene TRBV29-1; 7 nucleotides align to TRBD1. This chain's CDR3 is CSATGQSYGYTF. The CDR3, as DNA: TGCAGCGCGACGGGACAGAGCTATGGCTACACCTTC.